One sample yielded the 5 T cell receptor beta chains listed below, sequenced in a study of blood T cell repertoires in COVID-19. Only in-frame clones appear in the TCRdb table, and some are missing; sequencing was by immunoSEQ multiplex PCR. The sample consists of under 350,000 clones, approximately 85% of them appearing once. Sequencing was performed on peripheral blood. All receptors come from a human donor in a cohort sampled during active COVID-19.

The chain carries TRBV19 and TRBJ1-2; D is unresolved. The CDR3 contains 14 residues. Germline CDR1 reads LNHDA; CDR2 reads SQIVND (reference sequence). V was pared by 10 bases and J by 6 bases, with 21 bases between. CDR3 residues: CATLVTTENHGYTF. The CDR3 nucleotides read TGTGCCACACTCGTAACAACAGAGAACCATGGCTACACCTTC.

This chain connects TRBV6-5 to TRBJ2-7; weak D call: TRBD2 (7 bases). Looked up from germline, CDR1 is MNHEY and CDR2 is SVGAGI. With 5 bases removed from V and 4 bases from J, the gap between germline ends came to 18 bases. CDR3 length equals 15 residues. CDR3 in DNA: TGTGCCAGCAGTCCCAAACAGGGAGGGGAGTACGAGCAGTACTTC. It yields the protein CASSPKQGGEYEQYF.

This chain uses TRBV25-1 with TRBJ1-4; possible D gene TRBD1, 5 bases. The V gene lost 1 base and the J gene lost 8 bases, with 20 bases spanning the gap. The CDR3 covers 17 residues. The germline V gene has CDR1 MGHDK and CDR2 SYGVNS. CDR3 DNA: TGTGCCAGCAGTGAATGGGGACTACAGTTCAAGGAAGAAAAACTGTTTTTT. It encodes CASSEWGLQFKEEKLFF.

CDR3 sequence reads: CASSIDHEGVYRHEQYF. The CDR3 DNA reads as TGTGCCAGTAGTATAGATCACGAGGGGGTATATCGGCACGAGCAGTACTTC. The J gene is TRBJ2-7, the V gene TRBV19; a possible D gene is TRBD1 (6 bases). Deletions cut 0 bases from V and 5 bases from J, with 20 bases between. The germline V gene has CDR1 LNHDA and CDR2 SQIVND (reference sequence). The length of the CDR3 is 17 residues.

This clone was detected a few times. The chain uses TRBV7-2 and TRBJ2-3; 9 nucleotides match TRBD2. V was clipped by 1 base and J by 8 bases; unmatched bases: 10. Per germline, CDR1 SGHTA and CDR2 FQGNSA. This CDR3 has 16 residues. CDR3 in DNA: TGTGCCAGCAGCTTAGGGGGCGGGGGGGCCCTAGGTACGCAGTATTTT. Translated: CASSLGGGGALGTQYF.